These T cell receptor beta chains were read from a single sample in a study of blood T cell repertoires in COVID-19. The repertoire was sequenced with immunoSEQ multiplex PCR; TCRdb's copy has only in-frame clones and lacks some. The table lists approximately 480,000 clones, 75% to 90% of them singletons, with 0.75% to 0.9% in the top ten. The sequenced sample consisted of peripheral blood. The receptor source for this set is a man between 18 and 35 years old with COVID-19, enrolled during active disease. Each CDR3 is given with its conserved first and last residue. A D gene is named only where the DNA matches it firmly. Some rows have no size entry. The others give once, few or many, or a class for an expanded clone.

J gene	clone size	V gene	D gene	CDR3 protein	CDR3 DNA
TRBJ2-7	-	TRBV7-9	-	CASSLNSGLEQYF	TGTGCCAGCAGCTTAAATTCGGGACTCGAGCAGTACTTC
TRBJ1-1	few	TRBV20-1	-	CSASSGAYTEAFF	TGCAGTGCTAGTTCAGGGGCGTACACTGAAGCTTTCTTT
TRBJ2-1	-	TRBV5-1	-	CASSLADTSSYNEQFF	TGCGCCAGCAGCTTGGCCGACACGAGCTCCTACAATGAGCAGTTCTTC
TRBJ2-7	-	TRBV7-9	-	CASSLGSVSAGSSYEQYF	TGTGCCAGCAGCTTAGGGTCGGTATCGGCAGGGTCGTCCTACGAGCAGTACTTC
TRBJ2-2	-	TRBV29-1	TRBD1	CSARDRALTGELFF	TGCAGCGCCAGGGACAGGGCCTTAACCGGGGAGCTGTTTTTT
TRBJ2-5	-	TRBV18	TRBD2	CASSQRLAGEETQYF	TGTGCCAGCTCACAAAGACTAGCGGGAGAAGAGACCCAGTACTTC
TRBJ1-5	-	TRBV7-9	-	CASSQTGNNQPQHF	TGTGCCAGCAGCCAAACAGGGAACAATCAGCCCCAGCATTTT
TRBJ2-5	once	TRBV12-3/TRBV12-4	-	CASSLNWAETQYF	TGTGCCAGCAGTTTGAACTGGGCGGAGACCCAGTACTTC
TRBJ2-5	-	TRBV5-1	-	CASSRTFGKETQYF	TGCGCCAGCAGTAGGACTTTTGGGAAAGAGACCCAGTACTTC
TRBJ2-5	-	TRBV11-2	TRBD2	CASSLVPSGGRQETQYF	TGTGCCAGCAGCTTAGTCCCCTCGGGGGGGCGGCAAGAGACCCAGTACTTC
TRBJ2-7	-	TRBV24-1	TRBD2	CATSDSASGGYEQYF	TGTGCCACCAGTGATTCCGCTAGCGGGGGTTACGAGCAGTACTTC
TRBJ2-6	once	TRBV23-1	TRBD1	CASSQSASGTGHSSGANVLTF	TGCGCCAGCAGTCAATCGGCCTCGGGGACAGGTCATAGCTCTGGGGCCAACGTCCTGACTTTC
TRBJ2-7	-	TRBV14	-	CASSQYYEQYF	TGTGCCAGCAGCCAATACTACGAGCAGTACTTC
TRBJ2-1	-	TRBV4-1	TRBD2	CASTGLAGYNEQFF	TGCGCCAGCACGGGACTAGCAGGTTACAATGAGCAGTTCTTC
TRBJ2-5	once	TRBV14	-	CASSQGGSTVETQYF	TGTGCCAGCAGCCAAGGAGGCAGTACGGTTGAGACCCAGTACTTC
TRBJ1-1	-	TRBV6-5	-	CASMAGNTEAFF	TGTGCCAGCATGGCTGGGAACACTGAAGCTTTCTTT
TRBJ1-2	-	TRBV7-8	TRBD1	CASSSGGTGFNYGYTF	TGTGCCAGCAGCTCTGGGGGGACAGGATTTAACTATGGCTACACCTTC
TRBJ2-2	-	TRBV6-5	-	CASSYSGGSGELFF	TGTGCCAGCAGTTACTCGGGGGGTTCCGGGGAGCTGTTTTTT
TRBJ2-3	-	TRBV16	-	CASSSSTDTQYF	TGTGCCAGCAGCTCTAGCACAGATACGCAGTATTTT
TRBJ1-5	few	TRBV18	-	CASSPGGHQPQHF	TGTGCCAGCTCACCCGGGGGGCATCAGCCCCAGCATTTT
TRBJ2-7	-	TRBV4-1	TRBD1	CASSQGQGAYEQYF	TGCGCCAGCAGCCAAGGACAGGGGGCCTACGAGCAGTACTTC
TRBJ2-1	-	TRBV29-1	-	CSVDGWGHHYNEQFF	TGCAGCGTTGACGGGTGGGGACACCACTACAATGAGCAGTTCTTC
TRBJ1-6	-	TRBV19	-	CASTIGQKYNSPLHF	TGTGCCAGTACCATAGGACAAAAATATAATTCACCCCTCCACTTT
TRBJ2-7	-	TRBV3-1/TRBV3-2	TRBD1	CASSRTGIYEQYF	TGTGCCAGCAGCCGGACAGGGATCTACGAGCAGTACTTC
TRBJ1-1	-	TRBV18	TRBD1	CASSPGQGQNTEAFF	TGTGCCAGCTCACCCGGACAGGGCCAGAACACTGAAGCTTTCTTT
TRBJ2-2	-	TRBV10-3	TRBD2	CAISESGLAAGGELFF	TGTGCCATCAGTGAGTCGGGCCTAGCGGCCGGCGGGGAGCTGTTTTTT
TRBJ2-7	-	TRBV9	-	CSQPRTAFYGEQYF	TGTTCACAACCCCGGACAGCCTTCTACGGGGAGCAGTACTTC